The sequence of this T cell receptor (beta chain) was determined in a study of TIL therapy for anti-PD-1-resistant metastatic lung cancer. On the study more broadly: By whole-exome sequencing, median non-synonymous tumor mutation burden was less than 1.6 mutations per megabase.

Germline values: CDR1 MNHEY, CDR2 SMNVEV (reference sequence). V was clipped by 2 bases and J by 3 bases; unmatched bases: 4. This CDR3 spans 14 amino acids. Time point defined: pre-treatment sample, taken before nivolumab and TIL therapy. The tumor samples were excised metastases, mostly pleural nodules or supraclavicular lymph nodes. Tumors were harvested before any PD-1/PD-L1 blockade. Sequencing used immunoSEQ v3. The repertoire was sequenced with immunoSEQ multiplex PCR; TCRdb's copy has only in-frame clones and lacks some. Here the sample spans 6,200 or so clones, roughly 60% being singletons. Only a few counts were recorded for this clone.

This sequence was found in a person aged 25-80 years with non-small cell lung cancer. This material consisted of tumor tissue, taken at baseline. The chain recombines TRBV27 with TRBJ2-7, with TRBD1 matching 7 bases. CDR3 sequence: CASSLGQEYYEQYF. CDR3 bases: TGTGCCAGCAGTTTAGGACAGGAGTACTACGAGCAGTACTTC.